This T cell receptor beta chain is from a study of cytomegalovirus exposure and HLA in healthy donors. This clone was recorded once. Its antigen is undetermined. A read error may produce the germline difference seen at one junction end. The CDR3 loop spans 9 amino acids. Germline CDR1 and CDR2: SQVTM and ANQGSEA. PCR involved 60 Vbeta and 13 Jbeta primers. Libraries were prepared by immunoSEQ multiplex PCR; TCRdb keeps only in-frame clonotypes and omits some of them. In the table there are 150,000 to 200,000 clones, 80% to 85% of which are singletons. Findings of the study overall: Rates of TCR association differed by HLA locus in a later analysis, with DRB1 highest and HLA-C lowest. There were some public TCRs occurring in many donors, but most TCR sequences were rare.

The material sequenced was PBMCs. The rearrangement links TRBV29-1 to TRBJ1-2; D gene uncertain. The origin of this receptor is a woman aged 18 to 35 in good health and CMV-seronegative. The CDR3 loop is CSVDPGNSF. DNA for the CDR3: TGCAGCGTTGACCCCGGGAATTCATTC.